These T cell receptor beta chains were read from a single sample in a study of regulatory T cells in long-lasting Graves disease. TCRdb called the multiplex PCR reads again in MiXCR, with one record for every CDR3 protein. The table lists a few hundred thousand distinct CDR3 sequences, roughly 22% of them singletons, with about an eighth in the top ten. The sequencing used peripheral blood mononuclear cells (PBMCs), collected when the disease was refractory, from a patient treated with antithyroid drugs. The receptors were gathered from a female donor with Graves disease. The CDR3 runs from the conserved cysteine through the conserved F or W. D genes are given only for firm matches. Part of the rows lack a size; the others show once, few, many or a class for expanded clones.

DNA: TGTGCCAGCAGGAGGGGCGTCTTGGGCTACACCTTC
CDR3: CASRRGVLGYTF
V: TRBV2
J: TRBJ1-2
D: .
size: many
length: 12

DNA: TGTGCCAGCAGCTTAGAGGGGGGCGTGAATTCACCCCTCCACTTT
CDR3: CASSLEGGVNSPLHF
V: TRBV7-2
J: TRBJ1-6
D: .
size: few
length: 15

DNA: TGTGCCAGCAGCTTGGAGAACAGGGGGCGCGGAGTGAAGGAGCAGTACTTC
CDR3: CASSLENRGRGVKEQYF
V: TRBV5-4
J: TRBJ2-7
D: TRBD1
size: .
length: 17

DNA: TGCGCCAGCAGGGGACAGGGGGCTTCAACCGGGGAGCTGTTTTTT
CDR3: CASRGQGASTGELFF
V: TRBV5-1
J: TRBJ2-2
D: TRBD1
size: few
length: 15

DNA: TGTGCCAGCAGTTTGGGGTCGGGGGGCCCCACCGGGGAGCTGTTTTTT
CDR3: CASSLGSGGPTGELFF
V: TRBV28
J: TRBJ2-2
D: .
size: many
length: 16

DNA: TGTGCCAGCAGCTTCTCAGCCGGCCAAGAGACCCAGTACTTC
CDR3: CASSFSAGQETQYF
V: TRBV4-2
J: TRBJ2-5
D: .
size: few
length: 14

DNA: TGTGCCAGCAGCCCCACGTTGGGCACTGAAGCTTTCTTT
CDR3: CASSPTLGTEAFF
V: TRBV2
J: TRBJ1-1
D: .
size: many
length: 13

DNA: TGTGCCAGCAGCTTATTTGGGCAGTTCCAAGAGACCCAGTACTTC
CDR3: CASSLFGQFQETQYF
V: TRBV11-1
J: TRBJ2-5
D: .
size: many
length: 15

DNA: TGTGCCAGCAGGACCACAGGTGTTGGGGCCAACGTCCTGACTTTC
CDR3: CASRTTGVGANVLTF
V: TRBV6-1
J: TRBJ2-6
D: .
size: few
length: 15

DNA: TGTGCCAGCAGCTTAGCGCCAAGGACTAGCTATAGAGATACGCAGTATTTT
CDR3: CASSLAPRTSYRDTQYF
V: TRBV11-1
J: TRBJ2-3
D: TRBD2
size: .
length: 17

DNA: TGTGCCAGCAGTCCAACGCAACTAGCGTCAAGCTCCTACAATGAGCAGTTCTTC
CDR3: CASSPTQLASSSYNEQFF
V: TRBV6-2/TRBV6-3
J: TRBJ2-1
D: TRBD2
size: few
length: 18

DNA: TGTGCCAGCAGCTTGACCGACAGGGGGAAGAACGAGCAGTACTTC
CDR3: CASSLTDRGKNEQYF
V: TRBV7-2
J: TRBJ2-7
D: TRBD1
size: few
length: 15

DNA: TGCAGTGCTGTCAGGGAATCTCGGGGCTACGAGCAGTACTTC
CDR3: CSAVRESRGYEQYF
V: TRBV20-1
J: TRBJ2-7
D: .
size: .
length: 14

DNA: TGTGCCAGCAGTAATACCCTAGCCAAAAACATTCAGTACTTC
CDR3: CASSNTLAKNIQYF
V: TRBV6-1
J: TRBJ2-4
D: .
size: .
length: 14

DNA: TGTGCCAGCAGTTACTCCGTTGGACAGGGAGGAGAGACCCAGTACTTC
CDR3: CASSYSVGQGGETQYF
V: TRBV6-5
J: TRBJ2-5
D: TRBD1
size: few
length: 16

DNA: TGTGCCAGCAGTTCCGGGACAGGGGGTGAAAAACTGTTTTTT
CDR3: CASSSGTGGEKLFF
V: TRBV12-3/TRBV12-4
J: TRBJ1-4
D: TRBD1
size: many
length: 14

DNA: TGTGCCAGCAGCTTAGCCTTAGGGGACAGAGTCTACACCTTC
CDR3: CASSLALGDRVYTF
V: TRBV7-6
J: TRBJ1-2
D: TRBD1
size: few
length: 14

DNA: TGTGCCAGCAGTGGCCGACAGGGTGGCGGCAATCAGCCCCAGCATTTT
CDR3: CASSGRQGGGNQPQHF
V: TRBV6-1
J: TRBJ1-5
D: TRBD1
size: few
length: 16

DNA: TGTGCCTGGAGTATGACAGGGGGGGGCAGCTCCTATAATTCACCCCTCCACTTT
CDR3: CAWSMTGGGSSYNSPLHF
V: TRBV30
J: TRBJ1-6
D: TRBD1
size: .
length: 18

DNA: TGTGCCTGGAGTGTGACAGGGGCTAATGAAAAACTGTTTTTT
CDR3: CAWSVTGANEKLFF
V: TRBV30
J: TRBJ1-4
D: TRBD1
size: .
length: 14

DNA: TGTGCCAGCAGTTACTCCGGGACAGGGATTGACACTGAAGCTTTCTTT
CDR3: CASSYSGTGIDTEAFF
V: TRBV6-5
J: TRBJ1-1
D: TRBD1
size: .
length: 16

DNA: TGTGCCAGCAGAACAGGGACCTATGGCTACACCTTC
CDR3: CASRTGTYGYTF
V: TRBV6-1
J: TRBJ1-2
D: .
size: many
length: 12

DNA: TGCAGTGCCGCTGGGCTAGCGGGTTACAATGAGCAGTTCTTC
CDR3: CSAAGLAGYNEQFF
V: TRBV20-1
J: TRBJ2-1
D: TRBD2
size: .
length: 14

DNA: TGTGCCAGCAGCGTAGGGACAGGGCAAGAGACCCAGTACTTC
CDR3: CASSVGTGQETQYF
V: TRBV19
J: TRBJ2-5
D: TRBD1
size: many
length: 14

DNA: TGTGCCAGCAGTCCACCCGTGGGTAATGAAAAACTGTTTTTT
CDR3: CASSPPVGNEKLFF
V: TRBV12-3/TRBV12-4
J: TRBJ1-4
D: .
size: many
length: 14

DNA: TGTGCCAGCAACTGGGGAGGCCGGGAGACTGAAAAACTGTTTTTT
CDR3: CASNWGGRETEKLFF
V: TRBV9
J: TRBJ1-4
D: .
size: .
length: 15

DNA: TGTGCCAGCAGCTTAGCCCGGGGGGGAACAGATACGCAGTATTTT
CDR3: CASSLARGGTDTQYF
V: TRBV7-2
J: TRBJ2-3
D: TRBD2
size: .
length: 15

DNA: TGTGCCAGCTCACCGACGGGAAGGGAGCTGTTTTTT
CDR3: CASSPTGRELFF
V: TRBV18
J: TRBJ2-2
D: .
size: .
length: 12

DNA: TGTGCCTGGTCGACTCAGGGGGACATTCAGTACTTC
CDR3: CAWSTQGDIQYF
V: TRBV30
J: TRBJ2-4
D: TRBD1
size: .
length: 12

DNA: TGCAGTGCTTCCCCCTTGTCTGTAGTGGGCAAAAACATTCAGTACTTC
CDR3: CSASPLSVVGKNIQYF
V: TRBV20-1
J: TRBJ2-4
D: .
size: few
length: 16

DNA: TGTGCCAGCAGTCCGGGACGGTGGGGTACTGAAGCTTTCTTT
CDR3: CASSPGRWGTEAFF
V: TRBV6-1
J: TRBJ1-1
D: .
size: .
length: 14

DNA: TGTGCCAGCTCCAGCAGACAGGGGCGTGAAGCTTTCTTT
CDR3: CASSSRQGREAFF
V: TRBV18
J: TRBJ1-1
D: TRBD1
size: few
length: 13

DNA: TGTGCCGCAGGACTGGGTAGCAATCAGCCCCAGCATTTT
CDR3: CAAGLGSNQPQHF
V: TRBV27
J: TRBJ1-5
D: .
size: few
length: 13

DNA: TGTGCCTGGAGTTTGATGCTCATGGGGGCTGTGGAGACCCAGTACTTC
CDR3: CAWSLMLMGAVETQYF
V: TRBV30
J: TRBJ2-5
D: .
size: few
length: 16

DNA: TGTGCCATCAAATCCCCAGGGGTGGAACGAGCCTCTGGGGCCAACGTCCTGACTTTC
CDR3: CAIKSPGVERASGANVLTF
V: TRBV10-3
J: TRBJ2-6
D: .
size: few
length: 19

DNA: TGTGCCAGCAGTTTGAATGGCAATGAGCAGTTCTTC
CDR3: CASSLNGNEQFF
V: TRBV27
J: TRBJ2-1
D: .
size: once
length: 12

DNA: TGTGCTAGTGGTGTCGGGACTAGCGGGAGTATGACGGGGGAGCTGTTTTTT
CDR3: CASGVGTSGSMTGELFF
V: TRBV12-5
J: TRBJ2-2
D: TRBD2
size: .
length: 17

DNA: TGTGCCAGCAGCTCGGTTCGGCTTACAAAATACTACGAGCAGTACTTC
CDR3: CASSSVRLTKYYEQYF
V: TRBV5-6
J: TRBJ2-7
D: .
size: .
length: 16

DNA: TGTGCCAGCAGTTCCGACCTGACCAGGGGCACTGAAGCTTTCTTT
CDR3: CASSSDLTRGTEAFF
V: TRBV28
J: TRBJ1-1
D: .
size: many
length: 15

DNA: TGCGCCAGTAAACCGGGACCCAACTATGGCTACACCTTC
CDR3: CASKPGPNYGYTF
V: TRBV5-1
J: TRBJ1-2
D: .
size: few
length: 13

DNA: TGCAGTGCTAGTGGGGGGGTCGGTAGGGAGCAGTACTTC
CDR3: CSASGGVGREQYF
V: TRBV20-1
J: TRBJ2-7
D: TRBD2
size: few
length: 13

DNA: TGTGCCAGTAGTATCCTAGCGGGGGAAGAGACCCAGTACTTC
CDR3: CASSILAGEETQYF
V: TRBV19
J: TRBJ2-5
D: TRBD2
size: .
length: 14

DNA: TGTGCCAGCACCGGCGACTCTAGCGGGTCCTACGAGCAGTACTTC
CDR3: CASTGDSSGSYEQYF
V: TRBV7-2
J: TRBJ2-7
D: TRBD2
size: few
length: 15

DNA: TGTGCCTGGAGTTTACAGGGAGCCCATTCTAGCAATCAGCCCCAGCATTTT
CDR3: CAWSLQGAHSSNQPQHF
V: TRBV30
J: TRBJ1-5
D: .
size: few
length: 17

DNA: TGTGCCAGCATGCAATCCACAGGCGCTGGGTACGAGCAGTACTTC
CDR3: CASMQSTGAGYEQYF
V: TRBV7-9
J: TRBJ2-7
D: .
size: .
length: 15

DNA: TGTGCCAGCAGCTTAACAAGTTTGGGAGGCTACACCTTC
CDR3: CASSLTSLGGYTF
V: TRBV7-3
J: TRBJ1-2
D: .
size: many
length: 13

DNA: TGTGCCATCATGGCGCGGAACTCCAATGAGCAGTTCTTC
CDR3: CAIMARNSNEQFF
V: TRBV10-3
J: TRBJ2-1
D: .
size: .
length: 13

DNA: TGTGCCAGCAGTCCCGCCAGTTCCATCGGGGAGCTGTTTTTT
CDR3: CASSPASSIGELFF
V: TRBV12-3/TRBV12-4
J: TRBJ2-2
D: .
size: .
length: 14